The clone carrying this T cell receptor beta chain was counted only a few times. This entry belongs to a study of T cells after yellow fever vaccination. MiXCR, applied by TCRdb to the 5' RACE reads, yields one record per CDR3 protein. The table lists some 120,000 distinct CDR3 sequences, approximately 14% of them singletons. Germline CDR1 is MGHRA and CDR2 is YSYEKL. The CDR3 is 17 residues long. Trimming left V 0 bases short and J 4 bases short, with 19 bases between. This rearrangement joins TRBV4-1 to TRBJ2-7; D might be TRBD1 (6 bases). The TCR was taken from a man aged 18 to 29 who received the YFV17D yellow fever vaccine. The sample here was CD8+ T cells sorted from PBMCs, taken 5 days after the yellow fever booster vaccination. The CDR3 sequence is CASSQDLRGNREYEQYF. The CDR3 nucleotides are TGCGCCAGCAGCCAAGATTTGAGGGGGAACAGAGAATACGAGCAGTACTTC.